One TCR beta chain is described in this entry. V lost 6 bases and J lost 7; bases outside the gene matches: 18. Germline V gene sequence: CDR1 MDHEN, CDR2 SYDVKM. This CDR3 region has 17 residues. The use of a sample-barcoded 5' primer and a J-beta primer mix characterized a second PCR of about 6 to 11 cycles. One entry per CDR3 protein results from TCRdb running MiXCR on the 5' RACE reads. The sample has around 1.5 million distinct CDR3 sequences, about 43% seen once. The sample belongs to a study of blood T cells in healthy people across ages. Sequences were obtained from blood. This receptor was taken from a woman aged 18-29 years in good health. The chain links TRBV28 to TRBJ2-1; 7 bases line up with TRBD2. In nucleotides, the CDR3 is TGTGCCAGCAGACTACCCCTGGGGAGGGACCCTTTTAATGAGCAGTTCTTC. It codes for CASRLPLGRDPFNEQFF.